The T cell receptor beta chain under discussion was sequenced for a study of cytomegalovirus exposure and HLA in healthy donors (dated by TCRdb to 2016 to 2017). As for the study more broadly: According to an earlier analysis of a few hundred of the donors, about 179 million T cells yielded 117 million unique TCR beta sequences and approximately 300 Gb of sequence data. HLA typing covered class I and class II loci at four-digit resolution. The study used immunosequencing to profile the T cell repertoires of approximately 650 subjects and linked those repertoires to cytomegalovirus serostatus. Along with the approximately 700-subject first cohort, a separate validation cohort of over a hundred different subjects was used. Donor age, sex, ethnicity and CMV serostatus were collected together with the repertoire data. Across approximately 420 genotyped donors of the cohort, an average of roughly 250,000 unique TCR beta nucleotide sequences per donor were sequenced, and roughly 17% of those sequences were non-productive. The number of donors typed differed by locus, with roughly 620-630 for A, B, C, DRB1 and DQB1, 522 for DQA1, 600 to 610 for DPA1, and some 440 for DPB1. Rather than using new phenotypic data, the later analysis identified candidate immune exposures from TCR beta sequences and from how often those sequences occurred across donors. Among the approximately 400 genotyped donors, approximately 77% belonged to the genetic ancestry cluster associated with self-reported Caucasian donors. An earlier analysis of 587 of the donors used high-throughput TCR beta sequencing to judge whether each TCR beta V gene segment behaved as functional or pseudogenic. The study combined high-throughput TCR immunosequencing, statistical association of individual TCRs with disease status, and machine learning to predict cytomegalovirus infection status. An early release that covered roughly 600 HLA-typed donors contained approximately 320 gigabases of sequencing data and 70 million to 100 million unique TCR sequences. About 5 DR-DQ haplotypes were handled as single units for association and clustering, since linkage in the cohort was strong. To study patterns of TCR occurrence, a later analysis re-analyzed previously published TCR beta repertoires from several hundred donors and added high-resolution HLA genotyping. The study was designed to test whether signatures of past pathogen exposure could be identified by cataloging public T cell receptors. All discovery cohort repertoires had been generated using a single sequencing platform. A later genetic analysis took genome-wide SNP genotypes for about 65% of the 666 donors and used that subset as a discovery cohort. Overall study results and their limits: In an earlier analysis of approximately 590 of the donors, most TCR beta V segments appeared in productive rearrangements about 90% or about 30% of the time, broadly matching IMGT annotations. According to a later analysis, most CMV-associated TCR beta chains appeared to be HLA-restricted, and the HLA associations seemed to be driven largely by CMV exposure. The study listed 164 TCR beta chains as associated with cytomegalovirus. Correlated functional status among segregating V segments might reflect linkage disequilibrium, but an unknown experimental factor could not be ruled out. A few of the identified cytomegalovirus-associated TCR beta chains were confirmed in vitro to be specific for cytomegalovirus antigens. Because HLA typing was unavailable for some donors at each locus, only the typed subset was used in association tests. While some public TCRs were present in many individuals, most TCR sequences turned up only very rarely across donors. A later analysis reported that several top co-occurrence clusters appeared linked to parvovirus B19, influenza, CMV and Epstein-Barr virus. V-gene and J-gene trimming of TCR beta chains was associated with a missense DCLRE1C variant in a later genetic analysis, and the association was replicated in an independent cohort. Presence/absence analyses assumed roughly uniform sequencing depth across donors, an assumption that may not hold. Assigning TCR associations to individual alleles was difficult when HLA alleles, especially DR and DQ, strongly co-occurred. Specific HLA alleles were associated with 15,000 to 20,000 TCR beta sequences at a false discovery rate of 0.05 in a later analysis. For the cohort, immune exposure information was limited to CMV serostatus. The authors suggested that the approach could potentially be extended to other disease states and immunological phenotypes. Compared with the roughly 670-donor mean, donors in an Asian-associated ancestry cluster had fewer N-insertions in productive TCRs, according to a later genetic analysis. In a later analysis, HLA-associated TCR beta chains were found to be more clonally expanded and to have lower generation probabilities than equally common non-associated chains. Some IMGT-functional V segments, including TRBV6-2 and TRBV6-3, could not be told apart with the 87-base-pair reads, so those segments were excluded. The sequencing pipeline was judged likely to have produced a cluster of highly shared sequence variants as a technical artifact. The earlier analysis of around 600 of the donors excluded roughly 17 rarely observed V segments, including chromosome 9 orphons, because counts were too low. The classifier was reported to diagnose cytomegalovirus status with high specificity and sensitivity in both the original and validation cohorts. The cohort was sequenced for TCR beta chains only, and without alpha or paired-chain data the features that could be detected were limited. In a later analysis, TCR association rates were found to vary across HLA loci, with the most associated TCRs seen for DRB1 alleles and the fewest for HLA-C alleles. A further reported finding was that TCR beta sequences accurately predicted the HLA-A and HLA-B alleles for most subjects in the first cohort.

On this clone: Its antigen has not been determined. Base qualities are not at hand, and no much larger clone is one base apart.

Libraries were constructed by the immunoSEQ multiplex PCR assay. For the multiplex PCR, a mixture combining 60 forward primers for TCR Vbeta segments and 13 reverse primers for TCR Jbeta segments was used. The CDR3 region of rearranged TCR beta genes was amplified from genomic DNA by a multiplex PCR assay. The Illumina HiSeq System was used to sequence the amplified TCR beta libraries as 87-base-pair reads. The study's processing was this. A later analysis counted approximately 74 million unique TCR beta chains across the 550 to 800 repertoires, and around 9.9 million of these chains were shared by at least two donors. A nearest-neighbor algorithm error-corrected the raw reads and collapsed the reads into unique sequences, merging closely related sequences to remove PCR and sequencing errors. CDR3 sequences were aligned to IMGT reference sequences to assign V, D and J gene segments. Each retained sequence needed at least a six-nucleotide match to both a V gene segment and a J gene segment. Rearrangements were classified as productive when the CDR3 lacked stop codons and remained in frame with V and J, and all other rearrangements were classified as non-productive. CDR3 was defined according to IMGT convention as the region running from the second conserved V-encoded cysteine to the conserved J-encoded phenylalanine. The earlier analysis of 500 to 750 of the donors excluded any sequence lacking an unambiguous match to a single V gene segment. An earlier analysis of 550 to 650 of the donors classified V segments as functional when productive rearrangements were above 56.7% and as segregating when the standard deviation between donors was above 5%. To diagnose cytomegalovirus status from the catalog of TCR beta chain sequences, a statistical classification framework was built. V and J gene assignment, in a later analysis, came from comparing TCR nucleotide sequences with IMGT/GENE-DB human TR gene sequences. A later analysis assigned CDR3 sequences and most-parsimonious VDJ recombination scenarios with the TCRdist pipeline. In a later analysis, each TCR beta chain was defined by its CDR3 amino acid sequence together with its V-gene family, and reads lacking a unique V-gene family were excluded. A later analysis removed 592 highly shared, low-generation-probability nucleotide sequences to deal with suspected cross-contamination and a sequencing artifact. In a later analysis, a clonal expansion index was calculated for each public chain from normalized within-repertoire ranks of inferred template counts. In a later analysis, generation probabilities were computed using a VDJ recombination model fitted to out-of-frame rearrangements, and the results were checked against IGoR. A later analysis scored TCR-TCR, TCR-HLA and TCR-CMV co-occurrence with hypergeometric tests, applying a repertoire-size bias correction to TCR pairs. A later analysis estimated false discovery rates by permuting HLA or CMV assignments 20 times. A later analysis grouped co-occurring TCRs with DBSCAN, adding TCRdist sequence similarity when clustering within HLA-allele-positive subsets. Repertoires with fewer than 30,000 or more than 120,000 public chains were left out of co-occurrence clustering, as were a handful of repertoires with anomalous nucleotide sharing. As stored in TCRdb, this immuneACCESS dataset retains in-frame rearrangements with V and J assigned. A fraction of the clones does not appear; measured against another copy, unresolved V genes explain less than half of the discrepancy, and the remainder lacks a known reason. For V, J and clone size, that table is used; D and trimming come from the DNA. In this sample the table shows fewer than 200,000 clones, almost 80% of which occur a single time. The top ten hold over 0.95% of the sample.

V has 5 bases trimmed and J has 7 bases trimmed; junction bases matching no gene number 7. There are 13 amino acids in the CDR3, from cysteine to phenylalanine inclusive. Only the CDR3 part of the read is kept: 39 bases, read in frame from the first base. The CDR1 and CDR2 encoded by the germline V gene are MNHEY and SVGAGI. In total, just over 650 healthy bone marrow donors made up the cohort. All cohort members were sampled while nominally healthy, although unrecorded immune exposures were likely present. The donor tested CMV seropositive and was one of the 289 seropositive cohort members. Every donor gave a peripheral blood sample, and the peripheral blood mononuclear cells from that sample were used for TCR beta sequencing. Genomic DNA was extracted from the blood cell samples with the Qiagen DNeasy Blood Extraction Kit.

The rearrangement combines TRBV6-5 with TRBJ2-7, and TRBD2 aligns with 8 junction nucleotides. The clonotype originates from a woman in her forties or fifties in good health and CMV-seropositive. Sequenced material: PBMCs. The DNA sequence reads TGTGCCAGCAGTCTAAACGGGGGGGAAGAGCAGTACTTC. This translates into CASSLNGGEEQYF.